Sequencing of this T cell receptor (beta chain) was carried out in a study of cytomegalovirus exposure and HLA in healthy donors. In the study overall: As an earlier analysis found, some 180 million T cells yielded about 120 million unique TCR beta sequences. Of 398 genotyped donors, roughly 80% clustered with self-reported Caucasian donors. Whole-study results and caveats: Sequencing had likely introduced a cluster of highly shared sequence variants as an artifact.

V dropped 4 bases and J dropped 2; count of bases not matched to a gene: 11. This CDR3 contains 17 residues. Germline assignment: CDR1 SGHNT and CDR2 YYREEE (reference sequence). Details on this clone: Its antigen remains unidentified.

Those who donated were healthy bone marrow donors. 13 Jbeta primers and 60 Vbeta primers were used for the PCR. Only in-frame clones appear in the TCRdb table, and some are missing; sequencing was by immunoSEQ multiplex PCR. The table lists approximately 96,000 clones, about 74% of them singletons. The rearrangement joins TRBV5-4 to TRBJ2-1; 8 bases are shared with TRBD2. The sequence came from a male donor in good health and CMV-seronegative. The source material was PBMCs. The CDR3 region has the DNA TGTGCCAGCAGCCCGACCTTTGCGGGAGGCCCCTACAATGAGCAGTTCTTC. Amino acids: CASSPTFAGGPYNEQFF.